This paragraph reports one T cell receptor (beta chain). The CDR3 spans 14 residues. Looked up from germline, CDR1 is LGHDT and CDR2 is YNNKEL (reference sequence). Trimming shortened V by 4 bases and J by 8 bases, and 12 bases separated the two germline ends. These data come from a study of blood T cell repertoires in COVID-19. Study at large: The origin of the acute and convalescent COVID-19 samples was the United States, Italy and Spain. T cells, B-cell-depleted T cells, or PBMCs supplied cDNA or gDNA.

In the original workflow: Nucleated cell number was recorded as an estimate derived from reference gene primer amplification. Only in-frame clones appear in the TCRdb table, and some are missing; sequencing was by immunoSEQ multiplex PCR. The V and J calls and the clone size are those of that table, but D and trimming were determined from the DNA. The sample records some 80,000 clones, around four fifths being singletons. This chain uses TRBV3-1 (or the pseudogene TRBV3-2) with TRBJ1-6; possible D gene TRBD1, 6 bases. The sequence derives from a human donor in a cohort sampled during active COVID-19. Material: peripheral blood. The CDR3: CASSPRGIDSPLHF. The CDR3 DNA reads as TGTGCCAGCAGCCCCAGGGGTATTGATTCACCCCTCCACTTT.